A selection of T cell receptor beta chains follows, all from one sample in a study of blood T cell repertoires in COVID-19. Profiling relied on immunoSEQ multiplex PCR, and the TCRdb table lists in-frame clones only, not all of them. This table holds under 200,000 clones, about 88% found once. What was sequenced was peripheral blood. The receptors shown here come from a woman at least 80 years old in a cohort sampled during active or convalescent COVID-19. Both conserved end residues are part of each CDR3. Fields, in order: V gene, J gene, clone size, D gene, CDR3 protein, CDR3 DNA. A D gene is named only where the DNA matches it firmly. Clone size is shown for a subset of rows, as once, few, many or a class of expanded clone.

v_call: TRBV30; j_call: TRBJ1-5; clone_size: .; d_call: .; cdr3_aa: CAWSDLHQPQHF; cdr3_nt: TGTGCCTGGAGTGATCTCCATCAGCCCCAGCATTTT
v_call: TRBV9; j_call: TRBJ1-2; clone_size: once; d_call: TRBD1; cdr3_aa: CASSVVPGQGAYGYTF; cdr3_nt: TGTGCCAGCAGCGTAGTCCCCGGACAGGGGGCCTATGGCTACACCTTC
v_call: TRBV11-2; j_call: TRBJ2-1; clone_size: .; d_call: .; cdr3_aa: CASSLGASSEQFF; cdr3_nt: TGTGCCAGCAGCTTAGGAGCTAGCAGCGAGCAGTTCTTC
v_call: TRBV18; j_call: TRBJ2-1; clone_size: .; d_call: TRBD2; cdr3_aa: CASSPGTSSDEQFF; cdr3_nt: TGTGCCAGCTCACCCGGGACTAGCAGCGATGAGCAGTTCTTC
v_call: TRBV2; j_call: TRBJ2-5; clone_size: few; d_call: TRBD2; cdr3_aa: CASRRGGETQYF; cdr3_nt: TGTGCCAGCAGGAGGGGAGGGGAGACCCAGTACTTC
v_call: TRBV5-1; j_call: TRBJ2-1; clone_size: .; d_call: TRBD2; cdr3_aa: CASSLGEVAGNEQFF; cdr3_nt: TGCGCCAGCAGCTTGGGGGAGGTAGCGGGTAATGAGCAGTTCTTC
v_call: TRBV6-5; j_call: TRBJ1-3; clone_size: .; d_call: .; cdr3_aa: CASRQDSGNTIYF; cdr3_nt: TGTGCCAGCAGACAGGACTCTGGAAACACCATATATTTT
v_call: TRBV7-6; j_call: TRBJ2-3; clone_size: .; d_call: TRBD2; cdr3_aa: CASSGVAGGPGTDTQYF; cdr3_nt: TGTGCCAGCAGCGGGGTAGCGGGAGGGCCCGGCACAGATACGCAGTATTTT
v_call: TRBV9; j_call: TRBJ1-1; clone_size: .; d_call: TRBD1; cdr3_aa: CASSVYTGGRSEAFF; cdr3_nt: TGTGCCAGCAGCGTTTATACAGGGGGCCGATCTGAAGCTTTCTTT
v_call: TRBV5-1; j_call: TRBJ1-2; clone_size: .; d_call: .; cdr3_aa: CASSLARELNGYTF; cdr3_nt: TGCGCCAGCAGCTTGGCGCGGGAATTGAATGGCTACACCTTC
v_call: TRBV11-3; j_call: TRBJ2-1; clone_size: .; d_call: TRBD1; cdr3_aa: CASSHRDRGHNEQFF; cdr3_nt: TGTGCCAGCAGCCACCGGGACAGAGGACACAATGAGCAGTTCTTC
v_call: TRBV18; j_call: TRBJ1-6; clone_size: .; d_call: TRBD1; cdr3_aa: CASSPAGTGESPLHF; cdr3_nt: TGTGCCAGCTCTCCCGCCGGGACAGGGGAGTCACCCCTCCACTTT
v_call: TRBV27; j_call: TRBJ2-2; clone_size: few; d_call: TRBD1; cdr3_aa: CASSLRGTGVGGELFF; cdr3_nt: TGTGCCAGCAGCCTCCGCGGGACAGGGGTTGGCGGGGAGCTGTTTTTT
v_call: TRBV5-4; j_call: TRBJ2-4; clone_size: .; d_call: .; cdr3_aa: CASSEGEEGIQYF; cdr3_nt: TGTGCCAGCAGCGAGGGAGAGGAAGGCATTCAGTACTTC
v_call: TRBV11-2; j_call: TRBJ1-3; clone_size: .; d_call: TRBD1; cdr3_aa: CASSTGGLRNTIYF; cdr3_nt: TGTGCCAGCAGCACAGGGGGGCTCCGAAACACCATATATTTT
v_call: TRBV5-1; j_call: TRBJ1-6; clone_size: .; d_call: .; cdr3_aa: CASSLEPQGYSAASDSPLHF; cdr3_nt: TGCGCCAGCAGCTTGGAGCCCCAGGGGTATTCTGCCGCTTCAGATTCACCCCTCCACTTT
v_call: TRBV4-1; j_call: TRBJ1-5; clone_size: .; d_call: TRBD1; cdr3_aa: CASRPGGDNQPQHF; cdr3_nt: TGCGCCAGCAGGCCAGGGGGCGACAATCAGCCCCAGCATTTT
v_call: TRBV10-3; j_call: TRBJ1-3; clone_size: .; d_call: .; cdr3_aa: CAISEALQGVGNTIYF; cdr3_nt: TGTGCCATCAGTGAAGCCCTCCAAGGGGTTGGAAACACCATATATTTT
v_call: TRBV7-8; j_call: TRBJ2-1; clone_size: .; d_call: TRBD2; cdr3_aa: CASRQITREGNEQFF; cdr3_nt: TGTGCCAGCAGACAGATTACGCGGGAGGGCAATGAGCAGTTCTTC
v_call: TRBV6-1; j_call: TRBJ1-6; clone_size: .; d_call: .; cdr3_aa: CASSEATSEAISPLHF; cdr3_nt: TGTGCCAGCAGTGAAGCAACCTCCGAAGCGATTTCACCCCTCCACTTT
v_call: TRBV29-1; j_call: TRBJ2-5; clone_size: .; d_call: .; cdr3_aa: CSVEIPGLRLGTQYF; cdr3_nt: TGCAGCGTAGAAATTCCGGGACTCCGGTTGGGAACCCAGTACTTC
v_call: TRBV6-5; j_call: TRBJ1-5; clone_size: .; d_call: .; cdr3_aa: CASINFNSNQPQHF; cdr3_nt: TGTGCCAGCATTAATTTTAATAGCAATCAGCCCCAGCATTTT
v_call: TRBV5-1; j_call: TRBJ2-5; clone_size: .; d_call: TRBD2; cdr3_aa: CASSAGGHQETQYF; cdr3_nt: TGCGCCAGCAGCGCGGGGGGGCACCAAGAGACCCAGTACTTC
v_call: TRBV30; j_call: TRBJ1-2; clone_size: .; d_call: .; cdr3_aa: CAWTQRVDYGYTF; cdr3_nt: TGTGCCTGGACCCAACGGGTCGACTATGGCTACACCTTC
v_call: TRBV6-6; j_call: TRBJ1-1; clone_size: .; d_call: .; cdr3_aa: CASRYAVGGRTEAFF; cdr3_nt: TGTGCCAGCAGGTACGCTGTGGGGGGGAGGACTGAAGCTTTCTTT
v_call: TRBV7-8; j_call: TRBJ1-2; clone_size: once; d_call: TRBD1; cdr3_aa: CASSLRARGVPPGGYTF; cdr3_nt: TGTGCCAGCAGCTTAAGGGCCAGGGGGGTTCCTCCTGGAGGCTACACCTTC
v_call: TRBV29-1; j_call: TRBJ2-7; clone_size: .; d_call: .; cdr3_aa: CSVEVRRGHEQYF; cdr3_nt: TGCAGCGTTGAAGTTCGTAGAGGGCACGAGCAGTACTTC
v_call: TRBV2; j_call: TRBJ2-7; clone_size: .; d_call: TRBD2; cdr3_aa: CASSEAGRGGYEQYF; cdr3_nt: TGTGCCAGCAGTGAAGCAGGTCGGGGGGGCTACGAGCAGTACTTC
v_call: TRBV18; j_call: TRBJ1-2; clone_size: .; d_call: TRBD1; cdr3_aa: CASSPGTGPNYGYTF; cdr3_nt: TGTGCCAGCTCACCAGGGACAGGCCCGAACTATGGCTACACCTTC
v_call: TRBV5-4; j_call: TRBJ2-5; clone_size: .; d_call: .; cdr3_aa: CASSFGRETQYF; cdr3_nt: TGTGCCAGCAGCTTTGGGAGGGAGACCCAGTACTTC
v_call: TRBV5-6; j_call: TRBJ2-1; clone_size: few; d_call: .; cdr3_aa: CASSLVVSGSYNEQFF; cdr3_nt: TGTGCCAGCAGCTTGGTGGTTAGCGGTTCCTACAATGAGCAGTTCTTC
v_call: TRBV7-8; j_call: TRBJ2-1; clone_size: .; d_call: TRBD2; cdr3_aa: CASSPPTSGSGYNEQFF; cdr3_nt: TGTGCCAGCAGCCCGCCGACTAGCGGGAGTGGGTACAATGAGCAGTTCTTC
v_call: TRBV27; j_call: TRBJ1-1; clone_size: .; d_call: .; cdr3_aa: CASSLEGPYHEAFF; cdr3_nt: TGTGCCAGCAGTCTGGAGGGACCGTACCATGAAGCTTTCTTT
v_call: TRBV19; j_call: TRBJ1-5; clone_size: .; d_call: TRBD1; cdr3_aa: CASSRRQGYSNQPQHF; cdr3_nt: TGTGCCAGTAGTCGGAGACAGGGTTATAGCAATCAGCCCCAGCATTTT
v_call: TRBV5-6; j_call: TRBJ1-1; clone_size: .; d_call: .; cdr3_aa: CASSSYTEAFF; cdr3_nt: TGTGCCAGCAGCTCGTACACTGAAGCTTTCTTT
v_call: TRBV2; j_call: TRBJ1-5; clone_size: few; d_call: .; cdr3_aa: CASRARVATGQPQHF; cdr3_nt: TGTGCCAGCAGAGCCCGGGTGGCTACGGGTCAGCCCCAGCATTTT
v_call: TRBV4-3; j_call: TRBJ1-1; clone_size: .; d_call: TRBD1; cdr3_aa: CASSPGAGGNRGNTEAFF; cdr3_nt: TGCGCCAGCAGCCCCGGGGCAGGGGGCAACAGGGGGAACACTGAAGCTTTCTTT
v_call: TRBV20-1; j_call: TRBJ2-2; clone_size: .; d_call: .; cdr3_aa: CSASNRSGVYTGELFF; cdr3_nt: TGCAGTGCTAGTAATCGGTCCGGGGTTTACACCGGGGAGCTGTTTTTT
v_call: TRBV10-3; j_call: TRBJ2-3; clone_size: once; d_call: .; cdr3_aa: CAISDPSTDTQYF; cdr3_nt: TGTGCCATCAGTGACCCTAGCACAGATACGCAGTATTTT
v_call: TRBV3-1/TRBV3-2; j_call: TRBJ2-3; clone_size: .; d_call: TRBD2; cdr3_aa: CASSQREGTQYF; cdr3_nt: TGTGCCAGCAGCCAAAGGGAGGGTACGCAGTATTTT
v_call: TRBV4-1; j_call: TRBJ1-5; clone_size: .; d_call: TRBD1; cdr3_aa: CASSQGQGYQPQHF; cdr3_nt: TGCGCCAGCAGCCAAGGACAGGGGTATCAGCCCCAGCATTTT
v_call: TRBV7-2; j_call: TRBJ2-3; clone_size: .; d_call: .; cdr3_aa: CASSWGLVLTDTQYF; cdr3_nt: TGTGCCAGCAGCTGGGGCCTAGTCCTCACAGATACGCAGTATTTT
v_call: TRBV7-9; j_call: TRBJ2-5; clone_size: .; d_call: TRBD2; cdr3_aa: CASSTGLARETQYF; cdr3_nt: TGTGCCAGCAGCACGGGACTAGCTCGAGAGACCCAGTACTTC
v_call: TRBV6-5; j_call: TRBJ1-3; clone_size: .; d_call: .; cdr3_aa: CASSSRRAGGNTIYF; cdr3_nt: TGTGCCAGCAGTTCAAGGCGTGCGGGCGGAAACACCATATATTTT
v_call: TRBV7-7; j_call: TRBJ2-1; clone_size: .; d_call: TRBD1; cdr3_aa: CASSYQGANEQFF; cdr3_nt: TGTGCCAGCAGCTACCAGGGGGCGAATGAGCAGTTCTTC
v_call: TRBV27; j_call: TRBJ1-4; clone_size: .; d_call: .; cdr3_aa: CASSPLGGQKLFF; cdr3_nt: TGTGCCAGCAGTCCTTTAGGAGGCCAAAAACTGTTTTTT
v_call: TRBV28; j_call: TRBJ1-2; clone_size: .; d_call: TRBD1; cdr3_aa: CASSPQGARRGGYTF; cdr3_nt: TGTGCCAGCAGTCCACAGGGGGCGCGAAGGGGTGGCTACACCTTC
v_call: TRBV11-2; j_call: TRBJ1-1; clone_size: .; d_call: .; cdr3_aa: CASSRGTRGTEAFF; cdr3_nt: TGTGCCAGCAGCCGAGGTACCCGGGGCACTGAAGCTTTCTTT
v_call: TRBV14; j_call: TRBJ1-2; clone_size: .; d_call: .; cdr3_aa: CASSQVQGPYGYTF; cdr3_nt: TGTGCCAGCAGCCAAGTACAGGGACCCTATGGCTACACCTTC
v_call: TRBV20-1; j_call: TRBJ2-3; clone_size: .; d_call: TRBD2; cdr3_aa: CSASVGGIDTQYF; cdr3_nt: TGCAGTGCTAGTGTCGGGGGGATAGATACGCAGTATTTT
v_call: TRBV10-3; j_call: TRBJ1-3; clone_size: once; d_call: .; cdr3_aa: CAINSGGNTIYF; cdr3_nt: TGTGCCATCAATTCCGGGGGAAACACCATATATTTT